This T cell receptor beta chain emerged from a study of T cell responses to AZD1222 COVID-19 vaccine. Some clones are missing from TCRdb's copy, which holds only in-frame ones; the method was immunoSEQ multiplex PCR. The sample lists approximately 170,000 clones; 85% to 90% were seen once. Study-level findings and limits: The sample set comprised mostly white British donors with more females, and clonal diversity was possibly underestimated.

The CDR3 consists of 14 residues. Germline V CDR1 and CDR2: SGHDT, YYEEEE. Trimming cost V 3 bases and J 3 bases, with 12 bases left between them. Comments on this clone: Its antigen is not known.

This sample comprised peripheral blood, obtained on day 0 of AZD1222 vaccination. This rearrangement joins TRBV5-6 to TRBJ1-1; D is uncertain. The clonotype originates from an adult in good health. The CDR3 DNA is TGTGCCAGCAGCTCGGACGTCAGCGACACTGAAGCTTTCTTT. This sequence encodes CASSSDVSDTEAFF.